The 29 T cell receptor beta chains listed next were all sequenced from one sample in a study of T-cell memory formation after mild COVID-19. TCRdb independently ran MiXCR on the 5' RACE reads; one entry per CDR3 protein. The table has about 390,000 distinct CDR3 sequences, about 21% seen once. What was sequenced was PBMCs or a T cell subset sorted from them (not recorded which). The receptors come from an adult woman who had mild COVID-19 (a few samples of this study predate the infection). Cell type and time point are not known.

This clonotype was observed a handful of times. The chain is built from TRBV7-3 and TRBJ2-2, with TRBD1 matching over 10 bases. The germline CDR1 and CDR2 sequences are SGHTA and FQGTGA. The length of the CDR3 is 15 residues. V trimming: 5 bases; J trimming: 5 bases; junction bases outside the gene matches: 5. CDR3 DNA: TGTGCCAGCAGCCTCAAGGGACAGGGGACCGGGGAGCTGTTTTTT. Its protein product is CASSLKGQGTGELFF.

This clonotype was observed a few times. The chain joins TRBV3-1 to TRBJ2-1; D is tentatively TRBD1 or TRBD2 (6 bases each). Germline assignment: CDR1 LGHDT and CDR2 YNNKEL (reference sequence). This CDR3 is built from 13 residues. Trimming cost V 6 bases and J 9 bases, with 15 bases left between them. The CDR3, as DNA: TGTGCCAGCAGGCTTTCAGGAGGGGGTGAGCAGTTCTTC. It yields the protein CASRLSGGGEQFF.

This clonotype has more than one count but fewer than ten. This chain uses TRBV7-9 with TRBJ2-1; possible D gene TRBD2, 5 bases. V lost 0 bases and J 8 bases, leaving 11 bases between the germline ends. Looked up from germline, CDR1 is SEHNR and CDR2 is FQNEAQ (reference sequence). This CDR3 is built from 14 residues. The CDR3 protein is CASSLAGEWDEQFF. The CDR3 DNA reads TGTGCCAGCAGCTTAGCGGGAGAGTGGGATGAGCAGTTCTTC. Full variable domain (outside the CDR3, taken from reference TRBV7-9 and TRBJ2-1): DTGVSQNPRHKITKRGQNVTFRCDPISEHNRLYWYRQTLGQGPEFLTYFQNEAQLEKSRLLSDRFSAERPKGSFSTLEIQRTEQGDSAMYLCASSLAGEWDEQFFGPGTRLTVL.

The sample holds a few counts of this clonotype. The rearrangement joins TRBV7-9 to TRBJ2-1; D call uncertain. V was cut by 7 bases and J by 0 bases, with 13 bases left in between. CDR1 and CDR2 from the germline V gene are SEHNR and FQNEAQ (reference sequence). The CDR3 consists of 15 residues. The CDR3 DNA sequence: TGTGCCAGCACCCGCGGTACAGCCTCCTACAATGAGCAGTTCTTC. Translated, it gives CASTRGTASYNEQFF.

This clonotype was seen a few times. CDR3 sequence (DNA): TGTGCCAGCAGCGTAGGACTCAAATCCTACAATGAGCAGTTCTTC. As protein: CASSVGLKSYNEQFF. The chain is built from TRBV9 and TRBJ2-1; D remains ambiguous. V dropped 0 bases and J dropped 1 base, with 8 bases sitting between them. Germline values: CDR1 SGDLS, CDR2 YYNGEE. The CDR3 has 15 amino acids. Drawing the rest from reference TRBV9 and TRBJ2-1, the complete variable domain is DSGVTQTPKHLITATGQRVTLRCSPRSGDLSVYWYQQSLDQGLQFLIQYYNGEERAKGNILERFSAQQFPDLHSELNLSSLELGDSALYFCASSVGLKSYNEQFFGPGTRLTVL.

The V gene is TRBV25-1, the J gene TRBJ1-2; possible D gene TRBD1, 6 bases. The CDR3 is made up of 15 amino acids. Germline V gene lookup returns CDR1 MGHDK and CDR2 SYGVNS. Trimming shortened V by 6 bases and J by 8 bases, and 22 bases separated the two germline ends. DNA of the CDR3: TGTGCCAGCAGCCATGCAGGGGTCCGCCAGAAGGGCTACACCTTC. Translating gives CASSHAGVRQKGYTF.

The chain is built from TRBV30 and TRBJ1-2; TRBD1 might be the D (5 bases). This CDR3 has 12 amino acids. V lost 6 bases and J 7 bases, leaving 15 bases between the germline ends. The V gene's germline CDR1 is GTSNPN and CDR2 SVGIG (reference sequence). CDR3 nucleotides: TGTGCCTGTCAGGGTCCGGGGGGTGGCTACACCTTC. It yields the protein CACQGPGGGYTF.

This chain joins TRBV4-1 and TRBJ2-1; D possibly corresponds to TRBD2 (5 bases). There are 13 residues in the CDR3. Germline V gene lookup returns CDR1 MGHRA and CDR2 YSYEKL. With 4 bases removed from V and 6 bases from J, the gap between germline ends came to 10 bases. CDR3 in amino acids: CASSPGLGNEQFF. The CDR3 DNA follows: TGCGCCAGCAGCCCAGGACTCGGCAATGAGCAGTTCTTC.

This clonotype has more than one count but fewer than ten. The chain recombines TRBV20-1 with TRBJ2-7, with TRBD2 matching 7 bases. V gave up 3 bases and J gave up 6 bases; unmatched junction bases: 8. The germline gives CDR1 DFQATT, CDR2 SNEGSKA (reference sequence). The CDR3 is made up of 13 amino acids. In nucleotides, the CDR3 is TGCAGTGCTAGGAAGGGACTATCTTTCGAGCAGTACTTC. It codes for CSARKGLSFEQYF.

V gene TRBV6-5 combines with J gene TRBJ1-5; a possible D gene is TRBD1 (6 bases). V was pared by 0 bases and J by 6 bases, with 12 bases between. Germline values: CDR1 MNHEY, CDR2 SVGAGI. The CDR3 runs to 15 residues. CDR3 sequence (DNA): TGTGCCAGCAGTTACTCTACAGGGCAGATTCAGCCCCAGCATTTT. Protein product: CASSYSTGQIQPQHF.

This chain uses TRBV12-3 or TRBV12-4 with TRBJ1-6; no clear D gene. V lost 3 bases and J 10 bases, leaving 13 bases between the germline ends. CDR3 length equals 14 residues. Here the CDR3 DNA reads TGTGCCAGCAGTTTCCAGGTTGGGATCTCACCCCTCCACTTT. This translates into CASSFQVGISPLHF.

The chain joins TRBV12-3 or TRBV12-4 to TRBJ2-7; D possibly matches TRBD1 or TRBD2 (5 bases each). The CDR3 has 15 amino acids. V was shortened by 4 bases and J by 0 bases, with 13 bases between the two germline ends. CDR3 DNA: TGTGCCAGCAGTTCCGGGACCGCTTACTCCTACGAGCAGTACTTC. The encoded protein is CASSSGTAYSYEQYF.

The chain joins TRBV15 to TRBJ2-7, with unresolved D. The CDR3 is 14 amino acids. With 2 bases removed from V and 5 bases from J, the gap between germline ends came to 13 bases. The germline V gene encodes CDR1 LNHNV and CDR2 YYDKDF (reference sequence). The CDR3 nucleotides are TGTGCCACCAGCAGATTGATCGACTGGGACGAGCAGTACTTC. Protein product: CATSRLIDWDEQYF.

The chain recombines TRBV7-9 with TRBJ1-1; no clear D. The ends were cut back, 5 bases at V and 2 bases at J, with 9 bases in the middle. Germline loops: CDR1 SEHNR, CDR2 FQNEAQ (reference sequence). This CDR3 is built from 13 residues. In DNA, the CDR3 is TGTGCCAGCAGCCCGTCAGAAAACACTGAAGCTTTCTTT. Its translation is CASSPSENTEAFF.

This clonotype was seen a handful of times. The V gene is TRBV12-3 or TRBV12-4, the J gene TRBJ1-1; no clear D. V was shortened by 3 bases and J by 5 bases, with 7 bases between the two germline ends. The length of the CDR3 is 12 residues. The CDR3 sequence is CASSFGWTEAFF. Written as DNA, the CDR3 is TGTGCCAGCAGTTTCGGATGGACTGAAGCTTTCTTT.

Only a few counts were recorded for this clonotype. The CDR3, as DNA: TGTGCCAGCAGACAGGGAGCTTATGAGCAGTTCTTC. Translated, it gives CASRQGAYEQFF. The gene calls are TRBV12-3 or TRBV12-4 and TRBJ2-1, with D possibly being TRBD1 (6 bases). The ends were cut back, 6 bases at V and 8 bases at J, with 11 bases in the middle. CDR3 length: 12 amino acids.

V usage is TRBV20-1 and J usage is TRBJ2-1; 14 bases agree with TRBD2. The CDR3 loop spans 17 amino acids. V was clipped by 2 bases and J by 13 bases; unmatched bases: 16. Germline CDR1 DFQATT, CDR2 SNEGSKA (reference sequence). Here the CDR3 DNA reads TGCAGTGCTAGACCTTACGGACTAGCGGGGGGCCACATGGGTCAGTTCTTC. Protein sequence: CSARPYGLAGGHMGQFF.

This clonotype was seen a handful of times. This CDR3 is CASGRVGEQFF. The CDR3 DNA reads TGTGCCAGCGGCAGGGTAGGTGAGCAGTTCTTC. This chain joins TRBV2 and TRBJ2-1; TRBD1 is a possible D gene (5 bases). The CDR3 is 11 residues long. CDR1 and CDR2 (germline): SNHLY, FYNNEI. Between the trimmed V and J ends, which lost 8 bases and 9 bases, there was a span of 11 bases.

The CDR3 nucleotides are TGCAGTGCGAGATGGACAGGGGACACCGGGGAGCTGTTTTTT. This gives the protein CSARWTGDTGELFF. The chain recombines TRBV20-1 with TRBJ2-2; 9 bases map to TRBD1. Trimming took 6 bases from V and 3 from J; bases not matched to a gene: 5. The CDR3 runs 14 residues. From germline, CDR1 is DFQATT and CDR2 SNEGSKA (reference sequence).

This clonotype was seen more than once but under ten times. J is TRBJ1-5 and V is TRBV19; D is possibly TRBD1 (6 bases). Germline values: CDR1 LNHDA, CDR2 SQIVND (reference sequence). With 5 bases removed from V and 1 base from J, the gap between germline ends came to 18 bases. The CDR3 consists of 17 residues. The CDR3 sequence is CASSPPLGGASNQPQHF. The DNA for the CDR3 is TGTGCCAGTAGTCCCCCCTTAGGGGGAGCGAGCAATCAGCCCCAGCATTTT. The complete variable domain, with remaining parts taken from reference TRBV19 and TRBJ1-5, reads DGGITQSPKYLFRKEGQNVTLSCEQNLNHDAMYWYRQDPGQGLRLIYYSQIVNDFQKGDIAEGYSVSREKKESFPLTVTSAQKNPTAFYLCASSPPLGGASNQPQHFGDGTRLSIL.

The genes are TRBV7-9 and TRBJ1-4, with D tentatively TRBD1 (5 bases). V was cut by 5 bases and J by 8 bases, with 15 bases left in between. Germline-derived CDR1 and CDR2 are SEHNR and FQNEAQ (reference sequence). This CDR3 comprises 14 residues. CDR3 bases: TGTGCCAGCAGCGCTGGGGCCATTAGGGAAAAACTGTTTTTT. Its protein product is CASSAGAIREKLFF.

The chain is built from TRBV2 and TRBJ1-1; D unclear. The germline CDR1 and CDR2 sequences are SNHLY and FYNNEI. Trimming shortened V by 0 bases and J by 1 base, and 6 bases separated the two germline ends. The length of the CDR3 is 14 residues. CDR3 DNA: TGTGCCAGCAGTGAAGCGCCACAGAACACTGAAGCTTTCTTT. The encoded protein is CASSEAPQNTEAFF.

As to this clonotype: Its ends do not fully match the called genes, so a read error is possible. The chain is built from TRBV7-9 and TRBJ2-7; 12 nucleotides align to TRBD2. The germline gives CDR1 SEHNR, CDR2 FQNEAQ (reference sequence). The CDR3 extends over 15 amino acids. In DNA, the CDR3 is TGTGCCAGCAGCCTAGCGGGGGGGCAAACCTACGAGCAGTACTTC. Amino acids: CASSLAGGQTYEQYF.

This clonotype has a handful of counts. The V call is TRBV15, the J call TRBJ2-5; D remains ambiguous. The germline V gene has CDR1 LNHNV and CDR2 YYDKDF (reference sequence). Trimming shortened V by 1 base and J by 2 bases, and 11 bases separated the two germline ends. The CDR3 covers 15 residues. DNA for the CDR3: TGTGCCACCAGCAGAGGTGGAAGGACGCAAGAGACCCAGTACTTC. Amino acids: CATSRGGRTQETQYF.

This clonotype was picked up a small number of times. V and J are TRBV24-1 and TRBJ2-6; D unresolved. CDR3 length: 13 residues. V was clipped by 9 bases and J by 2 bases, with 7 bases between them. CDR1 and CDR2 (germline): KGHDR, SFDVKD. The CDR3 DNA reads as TGTGCCACCCGAGCGACTGGGGCCAACGTCCTGACTTTC. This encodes CATRATGANVLTF.

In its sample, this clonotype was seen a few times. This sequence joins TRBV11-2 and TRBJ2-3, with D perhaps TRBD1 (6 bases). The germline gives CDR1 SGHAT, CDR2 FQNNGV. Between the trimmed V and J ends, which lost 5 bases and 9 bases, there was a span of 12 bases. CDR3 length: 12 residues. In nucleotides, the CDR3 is TGTGCCAGCAGCCGTGGGGGCCGGACGCAGTATTTT. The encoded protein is CASSRGGRTQYF.

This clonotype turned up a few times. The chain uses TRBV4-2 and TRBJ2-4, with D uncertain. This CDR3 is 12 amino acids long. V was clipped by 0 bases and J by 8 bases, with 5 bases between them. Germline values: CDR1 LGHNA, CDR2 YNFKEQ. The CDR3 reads CASSQEVDIQYF. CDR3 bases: TGTGCCAGCAGCCAAGAAGTGGACATTCAGTACTTC.

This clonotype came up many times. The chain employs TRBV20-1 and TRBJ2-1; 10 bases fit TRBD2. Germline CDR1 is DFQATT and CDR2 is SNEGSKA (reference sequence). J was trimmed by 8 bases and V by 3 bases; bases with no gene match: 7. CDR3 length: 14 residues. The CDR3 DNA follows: TGCAGTGCTAGGTGGAGGACTAGCGGCGATGAGCAGTTCTTC. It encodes CSARWRTSGDEQFF.

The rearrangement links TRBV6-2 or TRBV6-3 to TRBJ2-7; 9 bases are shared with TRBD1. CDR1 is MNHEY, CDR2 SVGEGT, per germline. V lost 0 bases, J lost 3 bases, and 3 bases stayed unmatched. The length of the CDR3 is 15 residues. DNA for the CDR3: TGTGCCAGCAGTTACTCACGGACAGGGGACTACGAGCAGTACTTC. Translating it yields CASSYSRTGDYEQYF.